The clone carrying this T cell receptor (beta chain) came up many times. These data originate in a study of CD8+ T cells in alopecia areata. The sequencing template was cDNA reverse transcribed from extracted RNA. Clones were sequenced by immunoSEQ multiplex PCR, and TCRdb holds only the in-frame ones, with some missing. The sample consists of 180,000 or so clones, about three fifths of them appearing once. As for treatment: oral pan-JAK inhibitor, 5-10 mg twice daily. CDR3 length: 15 amino acids. V shed 5 bases and J shed 1 base, with 15 bases lying between them. Looked up from germline, CDR1 is SGHVS and CDR2 is FQNEAQ.

The sequenced sample was CD4+ T cells sorted from blood, obtained at roughly week 55, from a patient treated with tofacitinib. The clonotype comes from a human donor with alopecia areata. The rearrangement links TRBV7-8 to TRBJ2-7, with D perhaps TRBD1 (7 bases). CDR3 DNA: TGTGCCAGCAGCCCAGGGGGGTCAGGGTCCTACGAGCAGTACTTC. Protein sequence: CASSPGGSGSYEQYF.